A selection of T cell receptor beta chains follows, all from one sample in a study of healthy donors' naive CD4 and CD8 T cells. TCRdb re-called the reads with MiXCR, one entry per CDR3 protein. The table shows 150,000 to 200,000 distinct CDR3 sequences, with over 60% occurring only once. The material sequenced was naive CD4+ and CD8+ T cells sorted from blood, pooled from several donors. The origin of the receptors is a pool of human donors in good health; the sample pools cells from several healthy donors. Both conserved end residues are part of each CDR3. A D gene is named only where the DNA matches it firmly. Rows may omit the clone size; those that give it use once, few, many or a size class.

DNA	CDR3	V	size	D	J
TGTGCCAGCAGCTTAAGGGTGGGACTAGCGTTGGAGACCCAGTACTTT	CASSLRVGLALETQYF	TRBV11-2	once	TRBD2	TRBJ2-5
TGTGCCAGCAGTTTCGGACAGGACAATCAGCCCCAGCATTTT	CASSFGQDNQPQHF	TRBV27	few	TRBD1	TRBJ1-5
TGTGCCAGTATGCGCAGGAACACTGAAGCTTTCTTT	CASMRRNTEAFF	TRBV19	once	.	TRBJ1-1
TGCAGCGTTGTTATTACAGATACGCAGTATTTT	CSVVITDTQYF	TRBV29-1	.	.	TRBJ2-3
TGTGCCAGTAGTACCTTTGGCGCGTTCGTCGAGCAGTACTTC	CASSTFGAFVEQYF	TRBV19	.	.	TRBJ2-7
TGTGCCAGTAGTATTCTGGGGCCAACGGTTGAAGCTTTCTTT	CASSILGPTVEAFF	TRBV19	.	.	TRBJ1-1
TGCGCCAGCAGCCCCCTGCCAGGGGACGAGACCCAGTACTTC	CASSPLPGDETQYF	TRBV5-6	.	.	TRBJ2-5
TGTGCCAGCAGCAGCTTCGGAGGAGTTGAGCAGTACTTC	CASSSFGGVEQYF	TRBV6-5	few	.	TRBJ2-7
TGTGCCAGCAGCTTCGTAACAGATACGCAGTATTTT	CASSFVTDTQYF	TRBV5-6	.	.	TRBJ2-3
TGCAGCGTTGAGAGACGCAGAGCTAGCTATGGCTACACCTTC	CSVERRRASYGYTF	TRBV29-1	once	.	TRBJ1-2
TGTGCCAGCAGCTTAGAGCTTAGCGGCAATGAGCAGTTCTTC	CASSLELSGNEQFF	TRBV11-2	.	.	TRBJ2-1
TGCAGCGCCTGCCGTATAGAGTACTACAATGAGCAGTTCTTC	CSACRIEYYNEQFF	TRBV29-1	few	.	TRBJ2-1
TGTGCCATCAGACCCAGGACAGGGGTAGATACGCAGTATTTT	CAIRPRTGVDTQYF	TRBV10-3	once	TRBD1	TRBJ2-3
TGTGCCAGCAGTTACATGACGAGCACTGAAGCTTTCTTT	CASSYMTSTEAFF	TRBV6-5	.	.	TRBJ1-1
TGTGCCAGCAGTGGATGGCCGAACACTGAAGCTTTCTTT	CASSGWPNTEAFF	TRBV6-1	few	.	TRBJ1-1
TGTGCCAGCTCCTGGACGGAGGATCAGCCCCAGCATTTT	CASSWTEDQPQHF	TRBV18	.	.	TRBJ1-5
TGTGCCAGTAGCCAGCTCGGGACAGAAGAGACCCAGTACTTC	CASSQLGTEETQYF	TRBV19	.	TRBD1	TRBJ2-5
TGTGCCAGCAGTTTATCGGCAGGGGACAACTATGGCTACACCTTC	CASSLSAGDNYGYTF	TRBV27	.	.	TRBJ1-2
TGTGCCTGGAGTGTATTCGGACCAGGGGAGCTGTTTTTT	CAWSVFGPGELFF	TRBV30	.	.	TRBJ2-2
TGCAGCGCCAAGACAGGGGACTACGAGCAGTACTTC	CSAKTGDYEQYF	TRBV29-1	.	TRBD1	TRBJ2-7
TGTGCCAGCAGTGATCAGCCGAACACTGAAGCTTTCTTT	CASSDQPNTEAFF	TRBV6-1	.	.	TRBJ1-1
TGTGCCAGCAGCCATCCGGACAGGGAAGGCTACACCTTC	CASSHPDREGYTF	TRBV5-5	.	TRBD1	TRBJ1-2
TGTGCCAGTAGGATTGGGCTTTATAGCAATCAGCCCCAGCATTTT	CASRIGLYSNQPQHF	TRBV19	.	.	TRBJ1-5
TGCAGCGTCGAGGGGGGAGGCCCCTTCTACGAGCAGTACTTC	CSVEGGGPFYEQYF	TRBV29-1	few	.	TRBJ2-7
TGCAGCGTTGAGCCCTTCGACAGGAACACTGAAGCTTTCTTT	CSVEPFDRNTEAFF	TRBV29-1	.	.	TRBJ1-1
TGTGCCAGCAGCACGCAGGCGGGAATAGGGGATACGCAGTATTTT	CASSTQAGIGDTQYF	TRBV12-3/TRBV12-4	once	.	TRBJ2-3
TGTGCCAGCAGGCAAACCGGGACTTCTTACAATGAGCAGTTCTTC	CASRQTGTSYNEQFF	TRBV11-2	.	.	TRBJ2-1
TGTGCCAGTAGTATCATGGGGAACCCTGCCTACGAGCAGTACTTC	CASSIMGNPAYEQYF	TRBV19	.	.	TRBJ2-7
TGTGCCAGCTCACCAATAAATTCGGGAGACACTGAAGCTTTCTTT	CASSPINSGDTEAFF	TRBV18	.	.	TRBJ1-1
TGCAGCTCTCCCGGGGTCGGCACAGATACGCAGTATTTT	CSSPGVGTDTQYF	TRBV29-1	.	.	TRBJ2-3
TGTGCCTGGAGTGTATTTCCGGCCTACGAGCAGTACTTC	CAWSVFPAYEQYF	TRBV30	.	.	TRBJ2-7
TGCGCCAGCAGCTTGGGCCAGGGAGGGCAGTTCTTC	CASSLGQGGQFF	TRBV5-1	few	.	TRBJ2-1
TGTGCCAGCAGCTTGGGACTAGCGGGGTCCCCTGGCGAGCAGTACTTC	CASSLGLAGSPGEQYF	TRBV5-5	.	TRBD2	TRBJ2-7
TGCAGCGTGACATCGGGGGTTAACTATGGCTACACCTTC	CSVTSGVNYGYTF	TRBV29-1	.	.	TRBJ1-2
TGTGCCAGTAGTATGGGGCAGGTGTACGAGCAGTACTTC	CASSMGQVYEQYF	TRBV19	few	.	TRBJ2-7
TGTGCCAGCAACTCATTCCAGACAGGGAGAAGGCAAGAGACCCAGTACTTC	CASNSFQTGRRQETQYF	TRBV6-2/TRBV6-3	.	TRBD1	TRBJ2-5
TGCAGCGCGGACGGTTGGGAGCAGTTCTTC	CSADGWEQFF	TRBV29-1	.	.	TRBJ2-1
TGTGCCTGGAGTGGGCCAGTGCCCAGGGGCAATCAGCCCCAGCATTTT	CAWSGPVPRGNQPQHF	TRBV30	.	.	TRBJ1-5
TGTGCCAGTGGAGAGCAGGGGGCTACTGAAGCTTTCTTT	CASGEQGATEAFF	TRBV19	few	TRBD1	TRBJ1-1
TGTGCCAGCAGTCAACGCCCGGACCCGAATTCACCCCTCCACTTT	CASSQRPDPNSPLHF	TRBV6-1	.	.	TRBJ1-6
TGTGCCTGGAGTATGGGGGTAGGTCAGCCCCAGCATTTT	CAWSMGVGQPQHF	TRBV30	.	.	TRBJ1-5
TGTGCCAGCAGTTTCGGCAGGGGACTCTCCTACGAGCAGTACTTC	CASSFGRGLSYEQYF	TRBV28	.	.	TRBJ2-7
TGTGCCAGCAGTTACTCGCAGGTGATCTACGAGCAGTACTTC	CASSYSQVIYEQYF	TRBV6-6	few	.	TRBJ2-7
TGCAGCGTTGATTTGGCCACACTGAACACTGAAGCTTTCTTT	CSVDLATLNTEAFF	TRBV29-1	.	.	TRBJ1-1
TGCGCCAGCAGCCAAGATGGAGGGCGGGAGACCCAGTACTTC	CASSQDGGRETQYF	TRBV4-3	.	.	TRBJ2-5
TGTGCCAGTAGTACCCAGTTCCGAATTCATCAGCCCCAGCATTTT	CASSTQFRIHQPQHF	TRBV19	.	.	TRBJ1-5
TGTGCCAGCAGTTCGGGACTCAAACTCAATGAGCAGTTCTTC	CASSSGLKLNEQFF	TRBV27	few	.	TRBJ2-1
TGTGCCAGCAGTTTAACCATGAACACTGAAGCTTTCTTT	CASSLTMNTEAFF	TRBV27	.	.	TRBJ1-1
TGTGCCAGTAGTTGGACTCATCGCAGCTCCTACGAGCAGTACTTC	CASSWTHRSSYEQYF	TRBV19	.	.	TRBJ2-7
TGTGCCAAGATATGGCAGCCCCAGCATTTT	CAKIWQPQHF	TRBV5-6	.	.	TRBJ1-5
TGTGCCAGCAGTCCCACTAGCGGGAATGAGGGCGGGGAGCTGTTTTTT	CASSPTSGNEGGELFF	TRBV6-2/TRBV6-3	.	TRBD2	TRBJ2-2
TGTGCCAGTAGTATAGATCCCAGGGTCCGGGACGAGAGTGAAAAACTGTTTTTT	CASSIDPRVRDESEKLFF	TRBV19	.	.	TRBJ1-4
TGTGCCAGTAGTATTTCAGGAGGCGGCGAGCAGTACTTC	CASSISGGGEQYF	TRBV19	.	.	TRBJ2-7
TGTGCCAGCAGCTTAGTAGGGACGAATATGAACACTGAAGCTTTCTTT	CASSLVGTNMNTEAFF	TRBV11-1	.	.	TRBJ1-1
TGTGCCACTAAGCCCCGGACAGGTGCCTACAATGAGCAGTTCTTC	CATKPRTGAYNEQFF	TRBV19	few	TRBD1	TRBJ2-1
TGTGCCAGTAGTCGGGACACCGGGGAGCTGTTTTTT	CASSRDTGELFF	TRBV7-2	few	.	TRBJ2-2
TGCAGCGTTGAGCCCCTACAGGGCGCCGTGAACACTGAAGCTTTCTTT	CSVEPLQGAVNTEAFF	TRBV29-1	few	.	TRBJ1-1
TGTGCCAGCAGTTACTCAACTTTCGGGACAGGGAGACACAAGCCCTCCTACAATGAGCAGTTCTTC	CASSYSTFGTGRHKPSYNEQFF	TRBV6-2/TRBV6-3	.	TRBD1	TRBJ2-1
TGTGCCAGTCAAGAGGCAGGGAATTCACCCCTCCACTTT	CASQEAGNSPLHF	TRBV19	.	.	TRBJ1-6